The next 5 T cell receptor beta chains were all read from a single sample in a study of T cells after yellow fever vaccination. TCRdb redid the calling of the 5' RACE reads with MiXCR, one entry per CDR3 protein. The sample has over 300,000 distinct CDR3 sequences; 6.8% are singletons. The sample here was PBMCs, taken roughly 47 days after the first yellow fever vaccination. Receptor source: a man between 18 and 29 years old who received the YFV17D yellow fever vaccine.

The chain recombines TRBV2 with TRBJ2-2, with D hard to call. V gave up 1 base and J gave up 1 base, with 4 bases separating them. This CDR3 region has 14 residues. Germline assignment: CDR1 SNHLY and CDR2 FYNNEI. CDR3 in DNA: TGTGCCAGCAGTGAAGTTCAGAACACCGGGGAGCTGTTTTTT. This gives the protein CASSEVQNTGELFF.

This clonotype was detected a few times. This chain links TRBV7-9 with TRBJ1-6; 10 nucleotides line up with TRBD1. V was clipped by 9 bases and J by 8 bases; unmatched bases: 1. The CDR3 extends over 12 amino acids. Germline V gene data show CDR1 as SEHNR and CDR2 as FQNEAQ (reference sequence). The CDR3: CASGQGDSPLHF. CDR3 nucleotides: TGTGCCAGTGGACAGGGGGATTCACCCCTCCACTTT.

The rearrangement links TRBV11-2 to TRBJ2-6; D might be TRBD1 (6 bases). Deletions cut 2 bases from V and 2 bases from J, with 16 bases between. The CDR3 length is 18 residues. CDR1 and CDR2 from the germline V gene are SGHAT and FQNNGV. CDR3 nucleotide sequence: TGTGCCAGCAGCTTATGGGCGACAAACAGGGCTGGGGCCAACGTCCTGACTTTC. Its translation is CASSLWATNRAGANVLTF.

This sequence joins TRBV11-2 and TRBJ2-2; D is undetermined. Trimming shortened V by 2 bases and J by 6 bases, and 10 bases separated the two germline ends. Germline assignment: CDR1 SGHAT and CDR2 FQNNGV. The CDR3 runs to 14 residues. The DNA of the CDR3 is TGTGCCAGCAGCTTATTGTCCGGCGCCGGGGAGCTGTTTTTT. It encodes CASSLLSGAGELFF.

This clonotype was seen a handful of times. The rearrangement uses TRBV4-1 and TRBJ2-7; 8 positions match TRBD1. Germline V gene data show CDR1 as MGHRA and CDR2 as YSYEKL. The CDR3 covers 14 residues. Losses at the gene ends were 3 bases for V and 3 bases for J; bases not matched to a gene: 4. The CDR3 is CASSQNRGDYEQYV. CDR3 nucleotide sequence: TGCGCCAGCAGCCAGAACAGGGGGGACTACGAGCAGTACGTC.